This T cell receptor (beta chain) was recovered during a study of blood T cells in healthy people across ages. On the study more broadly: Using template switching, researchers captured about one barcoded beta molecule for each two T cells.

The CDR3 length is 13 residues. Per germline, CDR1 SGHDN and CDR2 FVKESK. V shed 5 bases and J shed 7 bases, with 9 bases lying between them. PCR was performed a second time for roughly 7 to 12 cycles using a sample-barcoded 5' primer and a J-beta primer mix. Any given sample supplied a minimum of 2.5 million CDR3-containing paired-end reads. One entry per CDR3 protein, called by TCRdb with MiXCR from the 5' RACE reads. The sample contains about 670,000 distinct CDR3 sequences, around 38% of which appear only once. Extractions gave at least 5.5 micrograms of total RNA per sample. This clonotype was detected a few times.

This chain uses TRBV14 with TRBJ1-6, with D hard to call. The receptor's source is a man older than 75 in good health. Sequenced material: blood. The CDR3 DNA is TGTGCCAGCAGCAAACCGATGAATTCACCCCTCCACTTT. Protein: CASSKPMNSPLHF.